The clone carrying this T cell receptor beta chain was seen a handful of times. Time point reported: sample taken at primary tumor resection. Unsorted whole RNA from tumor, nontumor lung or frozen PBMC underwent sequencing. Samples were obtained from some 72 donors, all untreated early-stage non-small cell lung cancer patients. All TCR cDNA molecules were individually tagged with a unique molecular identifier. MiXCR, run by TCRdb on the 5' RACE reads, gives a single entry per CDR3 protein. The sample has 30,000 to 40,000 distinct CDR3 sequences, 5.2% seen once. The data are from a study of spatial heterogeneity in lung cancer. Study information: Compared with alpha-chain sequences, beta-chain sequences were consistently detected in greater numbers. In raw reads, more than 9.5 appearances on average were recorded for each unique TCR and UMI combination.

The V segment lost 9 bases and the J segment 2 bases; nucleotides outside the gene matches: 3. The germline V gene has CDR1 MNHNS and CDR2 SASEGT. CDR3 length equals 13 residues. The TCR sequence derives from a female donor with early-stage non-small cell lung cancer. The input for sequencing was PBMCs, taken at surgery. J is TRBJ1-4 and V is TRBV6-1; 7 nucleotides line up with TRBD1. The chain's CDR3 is CASTGVTNEKLFF. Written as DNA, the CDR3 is TGTGCCAGTACAGGGGTCACTAATGAAAAACTGTTTTTT.